This T cell receptor (beta chain) was sequenced during a study of shared clonotypes between healthy human individuals. Whole-study results and caveats: Only blood samples were collected, and tissue repertoires likely differ.

As to this clone: The antigen is not known.

Germline-derived CDR1 and CDR2 are MNHEY and SMNVEV (reference sequence). The CDR3 consists of 16 residues. The V segment lost 5 bases and the J segment 4 bases; nucleotides outside the gene matches: 11. Naive CD8 cells, CD45RO-negative and positively selected for CCR7, excluded terminally differentiated effector memory CD45RA+ cells. Recent vaccinations or acute infections were absent in the healthy HIV-negative adult donors. Data came from immunoSEQ multiplex PCR; TCRdb stores just in-frame clones and leaves some out. The sample includes around 1,900,000 clones, around 93% of them seen just once. The source material was naive CD8+ T cells from PBMCs. This receptor was taken from a man between 18 and 29 years old in good health. Some clones in this sample may be carry-over from other donors' samples. This sequence joins TRBV27 and TRBJ2-5; 9 bases map to TRBD2. CDR3 DNA sequence: TGTGCCAGCAGTCTTTCGCGGGAGGGCCTTGGAGAGACCCAGTACTTC. Translating it yields CASSLSREGLGETQYF.